These 15 T cell receptor beta chains share one sample of origin, sequenced in a study of human T cells and chemical hapten exposure. Time point noted: patch test 1, 2 weeks after DPC sensitization. As for treatment: therapeutic diphenylcyclopropenone sensitization with weekly scalp DPC. TCRdb re-called the RACE reads through MiXCR, storing one row per CDR3 protein. The sample lists 45,000 to 60,000 distinct CDR3 sequences, about 9.6% occurring once. The material sequenced was whole blood, taken in connection with sensitization to the hapten diphenylcyclopropenone (DPC). The receptor set was obtained from a woman in her forties with alopecia areata. Some clones in this sample may be carry-over from other donors' samples.

At least ten counts were recorded for this clonotype. The chain joins TRBV20-1 to TRBJ2-1, with D tentatively TRBD1 (5 bases). V gave up 6 bases and J gave up 0 bases, with 15 bases separating them. CDR1 and CDR2 from the germline V gene are DFQATT and SNEGSKA (reference sequence). The CDR3 covers 15 residues. The CDR3 nucleotides read TGCAGTGCGGACGGACACCCGAGCTCCTACAATGAGCAGTTCTTC. It yields the protein CSADGHPSSYNEQFF.

In this sample, this clonotype turned up many times. The chain couples TRBV27 to TRBJ2-7, with 9 nucleotides matching TRBD2. V was clipped by 5 bases and J by 4 bases; unmatched bases: 6. In germline, CDR1 is MNHEY, CDR2 SMNVEV (reference sequence). The CDR3 has 14 amino acids. The CDR3 DNA follows: TGTGCCAGCAGTAAAGCGGGGGGAACATACGAGCAGTACTTC. It codes for CASSKAGGTYEQYF.

In this sample, this clonotype turned up many times. V and J are TRBV2 and TRBJ2-1, with TRBD2 identical over 12 bases. The germline CDR1 and CDR2 sequences are SNHLY and FYNNEI. The CDR3 has 15 amino acids. V gave up 11 bases and J gave up 0 bases; unmatched junction bases: 5. The CDR3 DNA is TGTGCCCTCCTAGCGGGGGGGAGCTCCTACAATGAGCAGTTCTTC. Encoded protein: CALLAGGSSYNEQFF.

This clonotype was counted between two and nine times. The chain links TRBV6-1 to TRBJ2-3; 8 bases agree with TRBD1. Germline CDR1 is MNHNS and CDR2 is SASEGT. The V segment lost 4 bases and the J segment 2 bases; nucleotides outside the gene matches: 2. This CDR3 comprises 14 residues. CDR3 sequence (DNA): TGTGCCAGCAGTGGGGACAGGATCACAGATACGCAGTATTTT. Its translation: CASSGDRITDTQYF.

This clonotype was counted between two and nine times. V and J are TRBV6-5 and TRBJ1-4; unclear D gene. Germline V gives CDR1 MNHEY, CDR2 SVGAGI. Trimming removed 6 bases at V and 8 bases at J, with 10 bases between. CDR3 length equals 12 residues. The CDR3 DNA reads TGTGCCAGCAGGGGTGTCGGCGAAAAACTGTTTTTT. Its translation: CASRGVGEKLFF.

The chain carries TRBV9 and TRBJ1-1, with a possible D match to TRBD1 (5 bases). The ends were cut back, 1 base at V and 4 bases at J, with 8 bases in the middle. CDR1 and CDR2 (germline): SGDLS, YYNGEE. This CDR3 comprises 13 residues. This CDR3 reads CASSVRRGTEAFF. The DNA for the CDR3 is TGTGCCAGCAGCGTAAGAAGGGGCACTGAAGCTTTCTTT.

Ten or more counts support this clonotype. The J gene is TRBJ2-4, the V gene TRBV21-1. TRBV21-1 is a pseudogene locus. There are 8 residues in the CDR3. Here the CDR3 reads CASSKEGF. In DNA form, the CDR3 reads TGTGCCAGCAGCAAAGAGGGCTTC.

The chain employs TRBV6-5 and TRBJ1-2; D is ambiguous. Deletions cut 0 bases from V and 7 bases from J, with 9 bases between. In germline, CDR1 is MNHEY, CDR2 SVGAGI. This CDR3 is 13 amino acids long. The CDR3 region has the DNA TGTGCCAGCAGTTACTCGAACGGGTTTGGCTACACCTTC. It specifies CASSYSNGFGYTF.

Ten or more counts support this clonotype. The genes are TRBV20-1 and TRBJ1-2; D gene uncertain. CDR3 length equals 14 residues. The V gene lost 2 bases and the J gene lost 1 base, with 11 bases spanning the gap. In germline, CDR1 is DFQATT, CDR2 SNEGSKA (reference sequence). The chain's CDR3 is CSARPSKGNYGYTF. The CDR3 coding sequence is TGCAGTGCTAGACCCTCGAAGGGTAACTATGGCTACACCTTC.

This clonotype was detected a few times. The chain uses TRBV12-3 or TRBV12-4 and TRBJ2-7; D assignment may be TRBD1 or TRBD2 (5 bases each). The germline V and J ends were trimmed by 6 bases and 2 bases, with 14 bases remaining between them. The CDR3 is 14 amino acids. CDR3 sequence (DNA): TGTGCCAGCAGAAGGGACGGTAACCCCTACGAGCAGTACTTC. Protein sequence: CASRRDGNPYEQYF.

The chain is built from TRBV10-3 and TRBJ2-7; D possibly corresponds to TRBD1 (5 bases). The CDR3 runs 12 residues. Germline V gene sequence: CDR1 ENHRY, CDR2 SYGVKD. Deletions cut 10 bases from V and 0 bases from J, with 10 bases between. This chain's CDR3 is CATAGNSYEQYF. CDR3 DNA sequence: TGTGCCACCGCAGGGAACTCCTACGAGCAGTACTTC.

The rearrangement links TRBV7-3 to TRBJ2-1; 7 bases fit TRBD1. CDR1 is SGHTA, CDR2 FQGTGA, per germline. This CDR3 is built from 13 residues. The J segment lost 4 bases and the V segment lost 5 bases, leaving 2 bases of the junction unmatched. Here the CDR3 reads CASSPGQYNEQFF. For the CDR3, the DNA is TGTGCCAGCAGCCCGGGACAGTACAATGAGCAGTTCTTC.

In this sample, this clonotype turned up many times. The J gene is TRBJ2-3, the V gene TRBV5-6; TRBD2 matches at 8 bases. The germline V gene has CDR1 SGHDT and CDR2 YYEEEE. This CDR3 region has 13 residues. V lost 5 bases to trimming and J lost 5 bases; unmatched junction nucleotides: 4. In DNA, the CDR3 is TGTGCCAGCAGGCGGGGGGTGGTAGATACGCAGTATTTT. The encoded protein is CASRRGVVDTQYF.

At least ten counts were recorded for this clonotype. The V gene is TRBV7-2, the J gene TRBJ2-1; TRBD2 is a possible D gene (5 bases). Germline values: CDR1 SGHTA, CDR2 FQGNSA. This CDR3 region has 15 residues. Deletions cut 4 bases from V and 10 bases from J, with 20 bases between. The CDR3 here is CASSSPGIRVWEQFF. Written as DNA, the CDR3 is TGTGCCAGCAGCTCCCCGGGGATCCGGGTGTGGGAGCAGTTCTTC.

This clonotype was seen many times. V and J are TRBV11-3 and TRBJ2-3, with D perhaps being TRBD1 or TRBD2 (5 bases each). The germline V gene has CDR1 SGHNT and CDR2 YENEEA. The CDR3 is made up of 13 amino acids. Trimming pared 5 bases from V and 6 bases from J, leaving 12 bases between. DNA for the CDR3: TGTGCCAGCAGCCCAGGGACGTCGGATACGCAGTATTTT. Translated: CASSPGTSDTQYF. Complete variable domain (other parts from reference TRBV11-3 and TRBJ2-3): EAGVVQSPRYKIIEKKQPVAFWCNPISGHNTLYWYLQNLGQGPELLIRYENEEAVDDSQLPKDRFSAERLKGVDSTLKIQPAELGDSAVYLCASSPGTSDTQYFGPGTRLTVL.